Listed below are T cell receptor beta chains from one sample, sequenced in a study of breast tumors, draining lymph nodes, adjacent tissues. TCRdb recomputed calls from the multiplex PCR reads with MiXCR, one row per CDR3 protein. The sample lists around 12,000 distinct CDR3 sequences, 55% to 65% occurring once. The sample comprised tumor-adjacent breast tissue. The receptors shown here come from a female donor with breast cancer. Some clones in this sample may be carry-over from other donors' samples. Each CDR3 is given with its conserved first and last residue. Each record gives: V gene, J gene, clone size, D gene, CDR3 protein, CDR3 DNA. D genes are given only for firm matches. For some rows the clone size is stated as once, few or many, or as a class when expanded; others skip it.

V: TRBV5-1; J: TRBJ1-5; size: .; D: TRBD1; CDR3: CASSLVGTGGQPQHF; DNA: TGCGCCAGCAGCTTGGTCGGGACAGGGGGTCAGCCCCAGCATTTT
V: TRBV10-2; J: TRBJ1-2; size: once; D: .; CDR3: CATSDSYGYTF; DNA: TGCGCCACCTCAGACAGCTATGGCTACACCTTC
V: TRBV6-1; J: TRBJ1-2; size: .; D: TRBD1; CDR3: CASSDSDRGNYGYTF; DNA: TGTGCCAGCAGTGACAGCGACAGGGGAAACTATGGCTACACCTTC
V: TRBV18; J: TRBJ2-1; size: .; D: .; CDR3: CASSSRAGDNEQFF; DNA: TGTGCCAGCTCTTCGAGGGCCGGGGACAATGAGCAGTTCTTC
V: TRBV20-1; J: TRBJ2-2; size: .; D: .; CDR3: CSANSPSPGELFF; DNA: TGCAGTGCTAATAGCCCCTCCCCCGGGGAGCTGTTTTTT
V: TRBV14; J: TRBJ2-1; size: .; D: .; CDR3: CASSQDSVREQFF; DNA: TGTGCCAGCAGCCAAGATAGTGTGAGAGAGCAGTTCTTC
V: TRBV5-4; J: TRBJ2-7; size: once; D: .; CDR3: CASSLEQGYEQYF; DNA: TGTGCCAGCAGCTTGGAACAGGGCTACGAGCAGTACTTC
V: TRBV15; J: TRBJ2-1; size: .; D: TRBD2; CDR3: CATNSGDSYNEQFF; DNA: TGTGCCACTAATAGCGGGGATTCCTACAATGAGCAGTTCTTC
V: TRBV7-8; J: TRBJ1-4; size: .; D: .; CDR3: CASSVTTNEKLFF; DNA: TGTGCCAGCAGCGTCACAACTAATGAAAAACTGTTTTTT
V: TRBV13; J: TRBJ2-5; size: many; D: TRBD1; CDR3: CASSKRQGGAETQYF; DNA: TGTGCCAGCAGCAAACGACAGGGGGGAGCGGAGACCCAGTACTTC
V: TRBV6-4; J: TRBJ2-1; size: many; D: .; CDR3: CASRAEGGQRYNEQFF; DNA: TGTGCCAGCCGAGCGGAGGGGGGACAACGCTACAATGAGCAGTTCTTC